This T cell receptor (beta chain) came from a study of blood T cell repertoires in COVID-19. Participants, roughly 18 to 90 years old, spanned fewer than 30 US areas. The CDR3 is made up of 14 amino acids. Trimming left V 4 bases short and J 8 bases short, with 14 bases between. Germline CDR1 reads LGHDT; CDR2 reads YNNKEL (reference sequence). The data were produced by immunoSEQ multiplex PCR, yet TCRdb's version contains in-frame clones alone and is incomplete. The repertoire holds 180,000 or so clones, with approximately 80% as singletons. The chain couples TRBV3-1 (or the pseudogene TRBV3-2) to TRBJ1-4; tentatively, D is TRBD1 (5 bases). This TCR was sampled from an older woman who had recovered from COVID-19. The sample comprised PBMCs or T cells enriched from blood (not recorded which). The CDR3 region has the DNA TGTGCCAGCAGCCCGATGGGGGGGAGAGAAAAACTGTTTTTT. It codes for CASSPMGGREKLFF.